The rows below give T cell receptor beta chains drawn from one sample of a study of T-cell memory formation after mild COVID-19. Using its own MiXCR run on the 5' RACE reads, TCRdb lists one record per CDR3 protein. The sample comprises more than 25,000 distinct CDR3 sequences, roughly 16% of which are singletons, and 1.1% to 1.5% rests with the top ten. Sequencing was carried out using PBMCs or a T cell subset sorted from them (not recorded which). Receptors were obtained from an adult who had mild COVID-19 (a few samples of this study predate the infection). Cell type and time point are not known. Both conserved end residues are part of each CDR3. Each record gives: CDR3 protein, CDR3 DNA, D gene, V gene, J gene, clone size, CDR3 length. A D gene is named only where the DNA matches it firmly. A row's size may be missing; if present it is once, few, many or a size class.

CDR3aa: CASSQNRGFGNSPLHF
CDR3nt: TGTGCCAGCAGTCAGAACAGGGGTTTTGGGAATTCACCCCTCCACTTT
d_gene: TRBD1
v_gene: TRBV12-3/TRBV12-4
j_gene: TRBJ1-6
abundance: many
len: 16

CDR3aa: CASSAPGLAGGTDTQYF
CDR3nt: TGTGCCAGCAGCGCACCTGGACTAGCGGGGGGCACAGATACGCAGTATTTT
d_gene: TRBD2
v_gene: TRBV7-2
j_gene: TRBJ2-3
abundance: many
len: 17

CDR3aa: CASSPRLAVDEQFF
CDR3nt: TGTGCCAGCTCACCAAGACTAGCTGTTGATGAGCAGTTCTTC
d_gene: TRBD2
v_gene: TRBV18
j_gene: TRBJ2-1
abundance: few
len: 14

CDR3aa: CASSQRGDGYTF
CDR3nt: TGTGCCAGCAGCCAAAGGGGGGATGGCTACACCTTC
d_gene: NA
v_gene: TRBV7-2
j_gene: TRBJ1-2
abundance: NA
len: 12

CDR3aa: CASSSWTDRGTQYF
CDR3nt: TGCGCCAGCAGCTCCTGGACAGACCGGGGGACCCAGTACTTC
d_gene: NA
v_gene: TRBV5-1
j_gene: TRBJ2-5
abundance: many
len: 14

CDR3aa: CASSLELEQFF
CDR3nt: TGCGCCAGCAGTTTGGAACTTGAGCAGTTCTTC
d_gene: NA
v_gene: TRBV5-1
j_gene: TRBJ2-1
abundance: medium-sized
len: 11

CDR3aa: CASSDRALSGANVLTF
CDR3nt: TGTGCCAGCAGTGACAGGGCCCTCTCTGGGGCCAACGTCCTGACTTTC
d_gene: NA
v_gene: TRBV2
j_gene: TRBJ2-6
abundance: NA
len: 16

CDR3aa: CSARVAGVRRYNEQFF
CDR3nt: TGCAGTGCTAGAGTCGCGGGAGTTCGAAGATACAATGAGCAGTTCTTC
d_gene: TRBD2
v_gene: TRBV20-1
j_gene: TRBJ2-1
abundance: many
len: 16

CDR3aa: CASSSGTSVYEQYF
CDR3nt: TGCGCCAGCAGCTCCGGGACTAGCGTCTACGAGCAGTACTTC
d_gene: TRBD2
v_gene: TRBV5-1
j_gene: TRBJ2-7
abundance: many
len: 14

CDR3aa: CASSWGQPTRDEKLFF
CDR3nt: TGCGCCAGCAGCTGGGGACAGCCAACGAGGGATGAAAAACTGTTTTTT
d_gene: TRBD1
v_gene: TRBV5-1
j_gene: TRBJ1-4
abundance: many
len: 16

CDR3aa: CASSLLYRGKMDTEAFF
CDR3nt: TGTGCCAGTAGTCTGTTATACAGGGGGAAGATGGACACTGAAGCTTTCTTT
d_gene: TRBD1
v_gene: TRBV19
j_gene: TRBJ1-1
abundance: NA
len: 17

CDR3aa: CASSLAGRFNQPQHF
CDR3nt: TGTGCCAGCAGCTTGGCTGGACGCTTCAATCAGCCCCAGCATTTT
d_gene: NA
v_gene: TRBV5-6
j_gene: TRBJ1-5
abundance: many
len: 15

CDR3aa: CASSLGPGQAYEQYF
CDR3nt: TGTGCCAGCAGCTTAGGCCCGGGACAGGCCTACGAGCAGTACTTC
d_gene: TRBD1
v_gene: TRBV11-2
j_gene: TRBJ2-7
abundance: many
len: 15

CDR3aa: CASSSSWQGDADTQYF
CDR3nt: TGTGCCAGCAGCTCGTCCTGGCAGGGGGACGCAGATACGCAGTATTTT
d_gene: TRBD1
v_gene: TRBV7-9
j_gene: TRBJ2-3
abundance: many
len: 16

CDR3aa: CASSLGTAKGSYTF
CDR3nt: TGTGCCAGCAGCTTGGGGACAGCCAAGGGAAGCTACACCTTC
d_gene: NA
v_gene: TRBV5-6
j_gene: TRBJ1-2
abundance: few
len: 14

CDR3aa: CATSDFWGANTGELFF
CDR3nt: TGTGCCACCAGTGATTTTTGGGGGGCGAACACCGGGGAGCTGTTTTTT
d_gene: NA
v_gene: TRBV24-1
j_gene: TRBJ2-2
abundance: few
len: 16

CDR3aa: CASSQGGSAQPQHF
CDR3nt: TGTGCCAGCAGCCAAGGGGGGTCCGCGCAGCCCCAGCATTTT
d_gene: NA
v_gene: TRBV3-1
j_gene: TRBJ1-5
abundance: many
len: 14

CDR3aa: CASSLAYGGTYNEQFF
CDR3nt: TGTGCCAGCAGTTTAGCGTACGGCGGGACCTACAATGAGCAGTTCTTC
d_gene: NA
v_gene: TRBV12-3/TRBV12-4
j_gene: TRBJ2-1
abundance: many
len: 16

CDR3aa: CSASNPSSYNEQFF
CDR3nt: TGCAGTGCTAGTAACCCCAGCTCCTACAATGAGCAGTTCTTC
d_gene: NA
v_gene: TRBV20-1
j_gene: TRBJ2-1
abundance: many
len: 14

CDR3aa: CASSPFFSTYEQYF
CDR3nt: TGTGCCAGCTCACCATTCTTTTCGACCTACGAGCAGTACTTC
d_gene: NA
v_gene: TRBV18
j_gene: TRBJ2-7
abundance: many
len: 14

CDR3aa: CSASDRRAGYEQYF
CDR3nt: TGCAGTGCTAGCGACAGGAGAGCAGGCTACGAGCAGTACTTC
d_gene: NA
v_gene: TRBV20-1
j_gene: TRBJ2-7
abundance: NA
len: 14

CDR3aa: CASSLASQGPGELFF
CDR3nt: TGTGCCAGCAGCTTAGCTTCCCAGGGTCCCGGGGAGCTGTTTTTT
d_gene: NA
v_gene: TRBV7-9
j_gene: TRBJ2-2
abundance: many
len: 15

CDR3aa: CASGNRDRGTDTQYF
CDR3nt: TGTGCCAGCGGTAATAGGGACAGGGGCACAGATACGCAGTATTTT
d_gene: TRBD1
v_gene: TRBV5-6
j_gene: TRBJ2-3
abundance: many
len: 15

CDR3aa: CASSESLAGPYEQYF
CDR3nt: TGTGCCAGCAGTGAGTCCCTAGCGGGACCCTACGAGCAGTACTTC
d_gene: TRBD2
v_gene: TRBV6-5
j_gene: TRBJ2-7
abundance: many
len: 15

CDR3aa: CASSLEKSKLFF
CDR3nt: TGTGCCAGCAGCTTAGAGAAGAGTAAACTGTTTTTT
d_gene: NA
v_gene: TRBV7-2
j_gene: TRBJ1-4
abundance: NA
len: 12

CDR3aa: CASSSLVGGAFF
CDR3nt: TGTGCCAGCAGCTCCCTTGTGGGTGGAGCTTTCTTT
d_gene: NA
v_gene: TRBV7-6
j_gene: TRBJ1-1
abundance: many
len: 12

CDR3aa: CASSPSRWNKYEQYF
CDR3nt: TGCGCCAGCAGTCCCTCTAGGTGGAATAAGTACGAGCAGTACTTC
d_gene: NA
v_gene: TRBV23-1
j_gene: TRBJ2-7
abundance: few
len: 15

CDR3aa: CASSFGGVQGETQYF
CDR3nt: TGTGCCAGCAGCTTCGGTGGGGTGCAGGGGGAGACCCAGTACTTC
d_gene: NA
v_gene: TRBV7-9
j_gene: TRBJ2-5
abundance: NA
len: 15

CDR3aa: CASSSGAFSGNTIYF
CDR3nt: TGTGCCAGCAGCTCAGGAGCCTTCTCTGGAAACACCATATATTTT
d_gene: NA
v_gene: TRBV11-2
j_gene: TRBJ1-3
abundance: many
len: 15

CDR3aa: CASRTGTAYNSPLHF
CDR3nt: TGTGCCAGCAGAACCGGGACAGCCTATAATTCACCCCTCCACTTT
d_gene: TRBD1
v_gene: TRBV6-1
j_gene: TRBJ1-6
abundance: many
len: 15

CDR3aa: CASSPLTGRNGYTF
CDR3nt: TGTGCCAGCAGTCCATTGACAGGGCGGAATGGCTACACCTTC
d_gene: TRBD1
v_gene: TRBV12-3/TRBV12-4
j_gene: TRBJ1-2
abundance: many
len: 14

CDR3aa: CSASSGVSDEQFF
CDR3nt: TGCAGTGCTAGTAGCGGAGTCAGCGATGAGCAGTTCTTC
d_gene: NA
v_gene: TRBV20-1
j_gene: TRBJ2-1
abundance: many
len: 13

CDR3aa: CASSPTGSTEAFF
CDR3nt: TGTGCCAGCAGCCCCACAGGGTCGACTGAAGCTTTCTTT
d_gene: NA
v_gene: TRBV6-5
j_gene: TRBJ1-1
abundance: NA
len: 13

CDR3aa: CSARFRSWGAGELFF
CDR3nt: TGCAGTGCTAGGTTTAGGAGTTGGGGGGCCGGGGAGCTGTTTTTT
d_gene: NA
v_gene: TRBV20-1
j_gene: TRBJ2-2
abundance: many
len: 15

CDR3aa: CASRYSGANVLTF
CDR3nt: TGTGCCAGCAGGTATTCTGGGGCCAACGTCCTGACTTTC
d_gene: NA
v_gene: TRBV12-3/TRBV12-4
j_gene: TRBJ2-6
abundance: NA
len: 13

CDR3aa: CASSAERTVNTGELFF
CDR3nt: TGCGCCAGCAGCGCCGAGCGGACAGTAAACACCGGGGAGCTGTTTTTT
d_gene: NA
v_gene: TRBV5-1
j_gene: TRBJ2-2
abundance: medium-sized
len: 16

CDR3aa: CASSFPAGHEKLFF
CDR3nt: TGTGCCAGCAGTTTTCCGGCAGGGCATGAAAAACTGTTTTTT
d_gene: NA
v_gene: TRBV12-3/TRBV12-4
j_gene: TRBJ1-4
abundance: many
len: 14

CDR3aa: CASSDLGQGFIGYTF
CDR3nt: TGTGCCAGCAGTGACCTTGGACAGGGATTCATTGGCTACACCTTC
d_gene: TRBD1
v_gene: TRBV6-1
j_gene: TRBJ1-2
abundance: many
len: 15

CDR3aa: CASSVRAGGANVLTF
CDR3nt: TGTGCCAGCAGTGTCAGGGCGGGGGGGGCCAACGTCCTGACTTTC
d_gene: NA
v_gene: TRBV27
j_gene: TRBJ2-6
abundance: many
len: 15

CDR3aa: CASSYSMDRHTDTQYF
CDR3nt: TGTGCCAGCAGTTACTCGATGGACAGGCACACAGATACGCAGTATTTT
d_gene: TRBD1
v_gene: TRBV6-2/TRBV6-3
j_gene: TRBJ2-3
abundance: NA
len: 16

CDR3aa: CASSSQGHYGYTF
CDR3nt: TGTGCCAGCAGTTCACAGGGCCACTATGGCTACACCTTC
d_gene: NA
v_gene: TRBV12-3/TRBV12-4
j_gene: TRBJ1-2
abundance: few
len: 13

CDR3aa: CASSPGEGLQVDTQYF
CDR3nt: TGTGCCAGCAGCCCCGGGGAAGGACTCCAGGTGGATACGCAGTATTTT
d_gene: NA
v_gene: TRBV11-3
j_gene: TRBJ2-3
abundance: many
len: 16

CDR3aa: CASSTFSGANVLTF
CDR3nt: TGTGCCAGCAGCACCTTCTCTGGGGCCAACGTCCTGACTTTC
d_gene: NA
v_gene: TRBV7-9
j_gene: TRBJ2-6
abundance: many
len: 14

CDR3aa: CAISETGVTEAFF
CDR3nt: TGTGCCATCAGTGAGACAGGGGTCACTGAAGCTTTCTTT
d_gene: TRBD1
v_gene: TRBV10-3
j_gene: TRBJ1-1
abundance: many
len: 13

CDR3aa: CATSDIGQGYTDTQYF
CDR3nt: TGTGCCACCAGTGATATAGGGCAGGGGTACACAGATACGCAGTATTTT
d_gene: NA
v_gene: TRBV24-1
j_gene: TRBJ2-3
abundance: once
len: 16

CDR3aa: CASSPSGGREQYF
CDR3nt: TGTGCCAGCAGTCCATCGGGAGGGCGAGAGCAGTACTTC
d_gene: TRBD2
v_gene: TRBV12-3/TRBV12-4
j_gene: TRBJ2-7
abundance: many
len: 13

CDR3aa: CASSLDGLAGEAYNEQFF
CDR3nt: TGTGCCAGCAGCTTAGACGGACTAGCGGGAGAAGCCTACAATGAGCAGTTCTTC
d_gene: TRBD2
v_gene: TRBV11-2
j_gene: TRBJ2-1
abundance: NA
len: 18

CDR3aa: CASSFASSGRVRQFF
CDR3nt: TGTGCCAGCAGCTTTGCGTCTAGCGGGAGGGTTCGGCAGTTCTTC
d_gene: TRBD2
v_gene: TRBV7-9
j_gene: TRBJ2-1
abundance: many
len: 15